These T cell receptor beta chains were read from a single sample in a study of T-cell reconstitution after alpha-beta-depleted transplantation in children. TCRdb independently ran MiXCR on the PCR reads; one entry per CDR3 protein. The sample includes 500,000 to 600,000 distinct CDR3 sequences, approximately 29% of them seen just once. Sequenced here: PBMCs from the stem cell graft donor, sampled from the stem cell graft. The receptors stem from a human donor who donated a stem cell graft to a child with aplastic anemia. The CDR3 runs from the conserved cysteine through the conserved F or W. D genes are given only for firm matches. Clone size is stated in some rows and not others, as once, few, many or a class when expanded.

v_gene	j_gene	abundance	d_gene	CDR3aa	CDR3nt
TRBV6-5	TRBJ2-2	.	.	CASSYSGPKNELFF	TGTGCCAGCAGTTACTCGGGCCCGAAAAACGAGCTGTTTTTT
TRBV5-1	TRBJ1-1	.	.	CASSPWGQNTEAFF	TGCGCCAGCAGCCCGTGGGGACAGAACACTGAAGCTTTCTTT
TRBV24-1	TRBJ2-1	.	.	CATSDTRTAPGNEQFF	TGTGCCACCAGTGATACGCGGACCGCCCCGGGGAATGAGCAGTTCTTC
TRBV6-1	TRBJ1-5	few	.	CASSRGPSNQPQHF	TGTGCCAGCAGCCGGGGACCCAGCAATCAGCCCCAGCATTTT
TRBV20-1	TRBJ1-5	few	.	CSADLTGPDAQHF	TGCAGTGCTGACTTGACGGGACCTGATGCCCAGCATTTT
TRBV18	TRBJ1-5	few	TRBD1	CASSADRNQPQHF	TGTGCCAGCTCCGCGGACAGGAATCAGCCCCAGCATTTT
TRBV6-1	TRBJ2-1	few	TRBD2	CASSASGLAGEQFF	TGTGCCAGCAGTGCCAGTGGACTAGCGGGAGAGCAGTTCTTC
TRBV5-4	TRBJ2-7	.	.	CASSGTWGEQYF	TGTGCCAGCAGCGGGACTTGGGGCGAGCAGTACTTC
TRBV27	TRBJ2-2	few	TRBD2	CASSFTSGDTGELFF	TGTGCCAGCAGTTTCACTAGCGGAGACACCGGGGAGCTGTTTTTT
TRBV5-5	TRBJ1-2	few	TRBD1	CASSSGQDYGYTF	TGTGCCAGCAGCTCCGGACAGGACTATGGCTACACCTTC
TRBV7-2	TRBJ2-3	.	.	CASSLDGNTDTQYF	TGTGCCAGCAGCTTAGACGGGAACACAGATACGCAGTATTTT
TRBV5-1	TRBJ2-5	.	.	CASSLDGTQYF	TGCGCCAGCAGCTTGGATGGGACCCAGTACTTC
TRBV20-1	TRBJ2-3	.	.	CSATLASESTDTQYF	TGCAGTGCGACCCTGGCTAGCGAGAGCACAGATACGCAGTATTTT
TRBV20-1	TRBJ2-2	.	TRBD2	CSASSGPNTGELFF	TGCAGTGCCTCTAGCGGGCCGAACACCGGGGAGCTGTTTTTT
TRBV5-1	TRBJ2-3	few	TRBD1	CASSLQFGQGPDTQYF	TGCGCCAGCAGCTTGCAGTTCGGACAGGGTCCAGATACGCAGTATTTT
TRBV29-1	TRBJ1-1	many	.	CSVEVQVEAFF	TGCAGCGTTGAAGTCCAGGTTGAAGCTTTCTTT
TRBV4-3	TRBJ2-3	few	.	CASSQSQGDTQYF	TGCGCCAGCAGCCAATCACAGGGCGATACGCAGTATTTT
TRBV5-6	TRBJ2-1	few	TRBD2	CASSLRTSGLYNEQFF	TGTGCCAGCAGCCTTCGGACTAGCGGGCTTTACAATGAGCAGTTCTTC
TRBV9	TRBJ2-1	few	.	CASSVGSEANEQFF	TGTGCCAGCAGCGTAGGTTCGGAGGCCAATGAGCAGTTCTTC
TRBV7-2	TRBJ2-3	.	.	CASSLAGSRTDTQYF	TGTGCCAGCAGCTTAGCGGGGAGCAGAACAGATACGCAGTATTTT
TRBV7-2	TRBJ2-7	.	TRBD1	CASSLQGARDEQYF	TGTGCCAGCAGCTTGCAGGGGGCTAGAGACGAGCAGTACTTC
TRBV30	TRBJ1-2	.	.	CAWSDGVTGGYTF	TGTGCCTGGAGTGATGGCGTGACAGGTGGCTACACCTTC
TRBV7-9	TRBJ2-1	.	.	CASSLDVRYNEQFF	TGTGCCAGCAGCTTAGATGTACGGTACAATGAGCAGTTCTTC
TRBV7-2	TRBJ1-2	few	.	CASSFGPGYGYTF	.
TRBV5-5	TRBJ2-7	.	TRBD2	CASSLSRGSYYEQYF	TGTGCCAGCAGCTTGTCTCGCGGGAGCTACTACGAGCAGTACTTC
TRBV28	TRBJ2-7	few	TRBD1	CASSLGGQGAYEQYF	TGTGCCAGCAGTTTAGGGGGACAGGGGGCCTACGAGCAGTACTTC
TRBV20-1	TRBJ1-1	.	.	CSARGSWALVGSNTEAFF	TGCAGTGCTAGAGGATCCTGGGCCCTAGTCGGTTCGAACACTGAAGCTTTCTTT
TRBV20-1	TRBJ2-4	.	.	CSGTLGPLAKNIQYF	TGCAGCGGAACGCTAGGGCCCTTAGCCAAAAACATTCAGTACTTC
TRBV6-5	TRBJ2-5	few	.	CASSNSMTSETQYF	TGTGCCAGCAGTAACTCCATGACATCGGAGACCCAGTACTTC
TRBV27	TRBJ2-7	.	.	CASSVTASYEQYF	TGTGCCAGCAGTGTGACTGCATCCTACGAGCAGTACTTC
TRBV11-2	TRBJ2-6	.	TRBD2	CASSFRQALAGSSGANVLTF	TGTGCCAGCAGCTTCCGACAGGCCCTAGCGGGAAGCTCTGGGGCCAACGTCCTGACTTTC